This TCR beta chain was recovered during a study of prognosis after radiotherapy for stage I lung cancer. As for the study in general: The study enrolled around twelve men and over five women as patients, aged roughly 53 to 84 with a median of about 73 years.

The study amplified the TCR beta CDR3 region from genomic DNA. This amplification was carried out by two rounds of multiplex PCR. Gene-specific TRBV and TRBJ primers were used in PCR round one. TCRdb re-derived calls from the multiplex PCR reads in MiXCR, one entry per CDR3 protein. In the table there are under 20,000 distinct CDR3 sequences, approximately 45% of which are singletons. In germline, CDR1 is MDHEN, CDR2 SYDVKM. The CDR3 loop spans 15 amino acids. The V gene lost 7 bases and the J gene lost 0 bases, with 13 bases spanning the gap. The material sequenced was PBMCs, taken before or after stereotactic body radiation therapy (not recorded which). This receptor was obtained from a donor of 50 years or more with non-small cell lung cancer. This chain uses TRBV28 with TRBJ1-5; D unresolved. The CDR3 loop is CASKMGGYSNQPQHF. DNA for the CDR3: TGTGCCAGCAAGATGGGAGGATATAGCAATCAGCCCCAGCATTTT.